The table lists the clone carrying this TCR beta chain with a few counts. The V end lost 0 bases, the J end lost 7 bases, and 12 bases lay between the germline ends. Germline loops: CDR1 MGHRA, CDR2 YSYEKL. The CDR3 runs to 14 residues. Tagging with unique molecular identifiers was applied to individual cDNA molecules. TCRdb recomputed calls from the 5' RACE reads with MiXCR, one row per CDR3 protein. The data contain 90,000 to 120,000 distinct CDR3 sequences, roughly 11% of them seen just once; the ten biggest clones take up approximately 7.3%. This sample is part of a study of early T cells in non-severe SARS-CoV-2 infection.

The origin of this receptor is an adult who was a healthcare worker with PCR-confirmed SARS-CoV-2 infection or an uninfected control (not recorded which). V gene TRBV4-1 combines with J gene TRBJ2-5; D may be TRBD1 (5 bases). The sample was whole blood. CDR3 nucleotide sequence: TGCGCCAGCAGCCAAGATCTTCCTCAGGGGACCCAGTACTTC. This codes for CASSQDLPQGTQYF.